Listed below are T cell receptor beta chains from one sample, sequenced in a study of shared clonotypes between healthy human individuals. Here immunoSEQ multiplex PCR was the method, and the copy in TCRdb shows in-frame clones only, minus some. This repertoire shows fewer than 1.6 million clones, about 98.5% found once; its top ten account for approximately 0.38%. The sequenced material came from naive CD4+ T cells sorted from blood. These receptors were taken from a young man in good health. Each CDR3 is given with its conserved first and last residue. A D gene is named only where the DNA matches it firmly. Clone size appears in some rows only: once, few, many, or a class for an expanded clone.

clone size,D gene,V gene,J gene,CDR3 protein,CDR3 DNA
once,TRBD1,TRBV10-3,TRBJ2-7,CAISDSGTGRNEQYF,TGTGCCATCAGTGACTCCGGGACAGGGAGAAACGAGCAGTACTTC
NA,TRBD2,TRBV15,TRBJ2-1,CATSRDPGGRGHNEQFF,TGTGCCACCAGCAGAGATCCCGGCGGGAGAGGCCACAATGAGCAGTTCTTC
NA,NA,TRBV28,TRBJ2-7,CASSLSRGLQGEQYF,TGTGCCAGCAGTTTAAGTAGAGGACTGCAGGGCGAGCAGTACTTC
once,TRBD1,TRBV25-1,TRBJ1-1,CASSDPGGLTEAFF,TGTGCCAGCAGTGATCCAGGGGGGCTCACTGAAGCTTTCTTT
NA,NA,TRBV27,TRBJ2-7,CASSWGDRDEQYF,TGTGCCAGCAGTTGGGGGGATCGGGACGAGCAGTACTTC
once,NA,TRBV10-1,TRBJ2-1,CARTVSYNEQFF,TGCGCCAGGACAGTCTCCTACAATGAGCAGTTCTTC
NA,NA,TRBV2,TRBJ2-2,CASTRTSGELFF,TGTGCCAGTACACGGACATCCGGGGAGCTGTTTTTT
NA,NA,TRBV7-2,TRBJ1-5,CASSLALGQTYSNQPQHF,TGTGCCAGCAGCTTAGCGCTTGGACAGACCTATAGCAATCAGCCCCAGCATTTT
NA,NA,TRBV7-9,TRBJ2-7,CASSLDGTVYEQYF,TGTGCCAGCAGCTTAGACGGGACTGTCTACGAGCAGTACTTC
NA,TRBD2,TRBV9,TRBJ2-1,CASSVQASGSRYEQFF,TGTGCCAGCAGCGTACAGGCCAGCGGGAGTCGGTATGAGCAGTTCTTC
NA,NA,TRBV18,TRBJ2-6,CASSPQPPDSSGANVLTF,TGTGCCAGCTCACCCCAACCTCCCGACAGCTCTGGGGCCAACGTCCTGACTTTC
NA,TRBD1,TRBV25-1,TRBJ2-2,CASSDQRTGGTGELFF,TGTGCCAGCAGTGACCAAAGGACAGGTGGGACCGGGGAGCTGTTTTTT
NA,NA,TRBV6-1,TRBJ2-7,CASSATEIYEQYF,TGTGCCAGCAGTGCTACAGAAATCTACGAGCAGTACTTC
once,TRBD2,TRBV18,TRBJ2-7,CASSQGGIYEQYF,TGTGCCAGCTCACAGGGAGGGATCTACGAGCAGTACTTC
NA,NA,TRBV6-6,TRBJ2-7,CASRASYEQYF,TGTGCCAGCAGAGCTTCCTACGAGCAGTACTTC
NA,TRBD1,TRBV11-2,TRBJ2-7,CASSARDRGSYEQYF,TGTGCCAGCAGCGCCCGGGACAGGGGTTCCTACGAGCAGTACTTC
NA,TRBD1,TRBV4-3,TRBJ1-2,CASSRQGSGYTF,TGCGCCAGCAGCCGACAGGGGAGCGGCTACACCTTC
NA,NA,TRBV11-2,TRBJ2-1,CASTSDVAREQFF,TGTGCCAGCACCTCGGACGTAGCCCGTGAGCAGTTCTTC
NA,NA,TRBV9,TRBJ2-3,CASSVDGGEGADTQYF,TGTGCCAGCAGCGTAGACGGGGGAGAAGGTGCGGATACGCAGTATTTT